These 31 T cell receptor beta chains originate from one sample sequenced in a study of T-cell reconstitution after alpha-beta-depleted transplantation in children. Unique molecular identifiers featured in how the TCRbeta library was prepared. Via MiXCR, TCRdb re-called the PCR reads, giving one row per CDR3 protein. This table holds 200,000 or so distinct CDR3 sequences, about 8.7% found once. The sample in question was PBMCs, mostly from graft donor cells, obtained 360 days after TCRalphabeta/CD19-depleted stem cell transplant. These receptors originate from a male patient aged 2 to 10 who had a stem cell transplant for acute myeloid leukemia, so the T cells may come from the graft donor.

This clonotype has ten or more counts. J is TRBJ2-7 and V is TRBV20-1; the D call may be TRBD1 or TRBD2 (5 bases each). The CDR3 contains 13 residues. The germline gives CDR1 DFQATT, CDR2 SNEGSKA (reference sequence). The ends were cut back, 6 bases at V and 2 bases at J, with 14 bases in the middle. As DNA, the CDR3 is TGCAGTGCCCTACCGGGACCCACCTACGAGCAGTACTTC. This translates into CSALPGPTYEQYF.

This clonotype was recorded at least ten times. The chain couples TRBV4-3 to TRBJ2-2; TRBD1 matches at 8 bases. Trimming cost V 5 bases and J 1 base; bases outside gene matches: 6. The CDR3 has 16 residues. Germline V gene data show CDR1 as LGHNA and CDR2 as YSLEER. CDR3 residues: CASSKQGAQNTGELFF. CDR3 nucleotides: TGCGCCAGCAGCAAGCAGGGGGCGCAGAACACCGGGGAGCTGTTTTTT.

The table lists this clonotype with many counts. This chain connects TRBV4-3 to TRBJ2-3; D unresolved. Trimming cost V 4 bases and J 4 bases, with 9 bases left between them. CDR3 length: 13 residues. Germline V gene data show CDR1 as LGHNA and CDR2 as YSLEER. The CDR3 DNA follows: TGCGCCAGCAGCCCGGTAACATCAGATACGCAGTATTTT. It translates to CASSPVTSDTQYF.

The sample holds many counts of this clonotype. The chain's CDR3 is CASSFNRVIGTEAFF. CDR3 nucleotide sequence: TGTGCCAGCAGTTTTAATCGAGTAATCGGGACTGAAGCTTTCTTT. This chain uses TRBV12-3 or TRBV12-4 with TRBJ1-1, with D unresolved. CDR3 length: 15 amino acids. Trimming stripped 3 bases from V and 5 bases from J, with 16 bases between.

In nucleotides, the CDR3 is TGCGCCAGCAGACCTACCGGACAGCGGAACACTGAAGCTTTCTTT. This encodes CASRPTGQRNTEAFF. This sequence joins TRBV5-1 and TRBJ1-1; D perhaps matches TRBD1 (6 bases). V was shortened by 5 bases and J by 1 base, with 15 bases between the two germline ends. The length of the CDR3 is 15 residues. CDR1 SGHRS and CDR2 YFSETQ come from the germline V gene.

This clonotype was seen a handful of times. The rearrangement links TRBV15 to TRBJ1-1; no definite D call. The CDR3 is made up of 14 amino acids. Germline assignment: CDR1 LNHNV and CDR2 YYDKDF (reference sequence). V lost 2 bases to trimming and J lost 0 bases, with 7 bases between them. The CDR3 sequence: CATSRSIMNTEAFF. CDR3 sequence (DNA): TGTGCCACCAGCAGAAGCATAATGAACACTGAAGCTTTCTTT.

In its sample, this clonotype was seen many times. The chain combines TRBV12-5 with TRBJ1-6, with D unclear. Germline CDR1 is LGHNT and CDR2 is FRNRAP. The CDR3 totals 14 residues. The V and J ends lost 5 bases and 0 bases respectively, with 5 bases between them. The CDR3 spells CASGEASYNSPLHF. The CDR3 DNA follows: TGTGCTAGTGGTGAGGCCTCCTATAATTCACCCCTCCACTTT.

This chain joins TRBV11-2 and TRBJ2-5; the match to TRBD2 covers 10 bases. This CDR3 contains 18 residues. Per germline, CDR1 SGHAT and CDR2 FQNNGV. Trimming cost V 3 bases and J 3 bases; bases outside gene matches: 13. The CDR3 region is CASSFRLGGLAGEETQYF. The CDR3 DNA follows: TGTGCCAGCAGCTTTAGATTGGGGGGCCTAGCGGGGGAAGAGACCCAGTACTTC. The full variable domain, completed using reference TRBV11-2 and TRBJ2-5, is EAGVAQSPRYKIIEKRQSVAFWCNPISGHATLYWYQQILGQGPKLLIQFQNNGVVDDSQLPKDRFSAERLKGVDSTLKIQPAKLEDSAVYLCASSFRLGGLAGEETQYFGPGTRLLVL.

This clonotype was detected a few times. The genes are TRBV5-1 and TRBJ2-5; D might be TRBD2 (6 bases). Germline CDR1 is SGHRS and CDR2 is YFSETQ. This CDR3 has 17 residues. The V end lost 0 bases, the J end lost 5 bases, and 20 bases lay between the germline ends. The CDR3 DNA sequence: TGCGCCAGCAGCTTGGCCTTCATGGCCAACCGGGGGGAGACCCAGTACTTC. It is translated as CASSLAFMANRGETQYF.

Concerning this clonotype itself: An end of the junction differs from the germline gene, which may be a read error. The DNA of the CDR3 is TGTGCCGTCAGTGGGACCTACAGGGTCCTCTCCTATAATTCACCCCTCCACTTT. It codes for CAVSGTYRVLSYNSPLHF. J is TRBJ1-6 and V is TRBV10-3, with a weak D call TRBD1 (6 bases). The CDR3 is 18 amino acids. The germline CDR1 and CDR2 sequences are ENHRY and SYGVKD.

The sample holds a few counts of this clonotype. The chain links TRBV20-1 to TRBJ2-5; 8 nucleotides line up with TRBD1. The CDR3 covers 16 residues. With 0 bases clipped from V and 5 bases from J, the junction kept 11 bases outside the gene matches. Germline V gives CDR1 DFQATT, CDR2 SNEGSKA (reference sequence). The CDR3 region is CSARDWGKDRGETQYF. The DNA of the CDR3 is TGCAGTGCTAGAGATTGGGGCAAAGACAGGGGCGAGACCCAGTACTTC.

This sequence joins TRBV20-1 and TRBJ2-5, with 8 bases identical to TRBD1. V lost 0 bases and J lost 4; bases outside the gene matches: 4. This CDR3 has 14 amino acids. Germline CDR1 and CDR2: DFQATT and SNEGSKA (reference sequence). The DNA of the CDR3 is TGCAGTGCTAGAGATTCCCAGGGGGCAGAGACCCAGTACTTC. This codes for CSARDSQGAETQYF.

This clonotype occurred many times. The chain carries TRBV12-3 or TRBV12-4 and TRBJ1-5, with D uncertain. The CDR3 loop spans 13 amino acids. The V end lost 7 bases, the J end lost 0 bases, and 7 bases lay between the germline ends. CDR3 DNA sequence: TGTGCCAGCAATCTATATAGCAATCAGCCCCAGCATTTT. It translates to CASNLYSNQPQHF.

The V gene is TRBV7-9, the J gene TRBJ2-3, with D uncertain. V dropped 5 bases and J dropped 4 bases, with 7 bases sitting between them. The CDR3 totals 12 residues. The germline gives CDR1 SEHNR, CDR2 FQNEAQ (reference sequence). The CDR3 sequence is CASSVMPDTQYF. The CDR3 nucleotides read TGTGCCAGCAGCGTAATGCCAGATACGCAGTATTTT.

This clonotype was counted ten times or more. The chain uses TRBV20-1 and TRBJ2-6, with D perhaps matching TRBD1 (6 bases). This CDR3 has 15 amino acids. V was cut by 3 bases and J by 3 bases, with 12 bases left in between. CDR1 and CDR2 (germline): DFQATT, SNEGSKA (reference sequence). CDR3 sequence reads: CSASSTGRGANVLTF. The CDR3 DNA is TGCAGTGCTAGCTCCACAGGGCGTGGGGCCAACGTCCTGACTTTC.

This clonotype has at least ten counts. The CDR3 DNA follows: TGTGCCAGCAGTTTATTGAACACTGAAGCTTTCTTT. It encodes CASSLLNTEAFF. This chain uses TRBV28 with TRBJ1-1, with no clear D. Trimming stripped 1 base from V and 0 bases from J, with 0 bases between. This CDR3 comprises 12 residues. The germline V gene encodes CDR1 MDHEN and CDR2 SYDVKM.

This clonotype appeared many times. The DNA for the CDR3 is TGCAGTGCTAGAGAGGGGCCAGAAGATACGCAGTATTTT. Translating gives CSAREGPEDTQYF. This sequence joins TRBV20-1 and TRBJ2-3, with D perhaps matching TRBD1 (5 bases). Trimming cost V 0 bases and J 5 bases, with 9 bases left between them. Germline CDR1 reads DFQATT; CDR2 reads SNEGSKA (reference sequence). CDR3 size: 13 residues.

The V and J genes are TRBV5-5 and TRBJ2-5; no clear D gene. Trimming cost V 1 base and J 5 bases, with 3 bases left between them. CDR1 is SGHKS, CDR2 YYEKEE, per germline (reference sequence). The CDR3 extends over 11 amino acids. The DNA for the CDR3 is TGTGCCAGCAGCTTGCATGAGACCCAGTACTTC. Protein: CASSLHETQYF.

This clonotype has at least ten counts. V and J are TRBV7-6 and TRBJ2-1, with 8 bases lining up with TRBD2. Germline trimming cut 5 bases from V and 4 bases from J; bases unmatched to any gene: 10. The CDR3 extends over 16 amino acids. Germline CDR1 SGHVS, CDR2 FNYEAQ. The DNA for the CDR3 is TGTGCCAGCAGCCCCTCCCGGGGGGGTCGATACAATGAGCAGTTCTTC. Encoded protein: CASSPSRGGRYNEQFF.

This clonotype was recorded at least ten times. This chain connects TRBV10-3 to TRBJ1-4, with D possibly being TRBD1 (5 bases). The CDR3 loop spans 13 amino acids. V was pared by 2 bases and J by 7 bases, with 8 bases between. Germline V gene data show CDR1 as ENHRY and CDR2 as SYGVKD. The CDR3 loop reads CAISEGASEKLFF. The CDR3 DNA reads TGTGCCATCAGTGAGGGGGCGAGTGAAAAACTGTTTTTT.

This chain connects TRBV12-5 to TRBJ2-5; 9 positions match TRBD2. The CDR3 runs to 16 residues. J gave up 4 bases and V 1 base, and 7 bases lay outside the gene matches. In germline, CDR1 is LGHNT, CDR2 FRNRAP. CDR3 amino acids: CASGLGGTSFGETQYF. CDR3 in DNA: TGTGCTAGTGGTTTGGGCGGGACTAGCTTTGGAGAGACCCAGTACTTC.

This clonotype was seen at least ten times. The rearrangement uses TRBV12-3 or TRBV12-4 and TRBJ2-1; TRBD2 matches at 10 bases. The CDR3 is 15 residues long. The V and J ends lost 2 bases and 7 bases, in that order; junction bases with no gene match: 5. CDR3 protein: CASSLKAGGPNEQFF. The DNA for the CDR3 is TGTGCCAGCAGTTTAAAAGCGGGAGGGCCTAATGAGCAGTTCTTC.

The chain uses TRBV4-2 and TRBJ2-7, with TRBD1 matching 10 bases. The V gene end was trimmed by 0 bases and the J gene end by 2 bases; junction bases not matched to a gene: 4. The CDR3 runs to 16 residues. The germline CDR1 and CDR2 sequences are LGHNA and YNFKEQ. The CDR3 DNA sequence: TGTGCCAGCAGCCAAGACCGGGACAGGGGAACCTACGAGCAGTACTTC. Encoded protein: CASSQDRDRGTYEQYF.

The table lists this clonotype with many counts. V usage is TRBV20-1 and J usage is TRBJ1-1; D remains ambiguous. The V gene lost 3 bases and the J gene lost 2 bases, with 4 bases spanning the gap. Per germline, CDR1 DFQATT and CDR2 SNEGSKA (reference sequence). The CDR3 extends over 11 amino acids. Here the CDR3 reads CSASPNTEAFF. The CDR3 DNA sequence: TGCAGTGCTAGCCCTAACACTGAAGCTTTCTTT.

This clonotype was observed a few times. CDR3 amino acids: CAISEAGGQVNEQFF. CDR3 coding DNA: TGTGCCATCAGTGAGGCGGGGGGGCAGGTCAATGAGCAGTTCTTC. The V and J genes are TRBV10-3 and TRBJ2-1; 9 bases map to TRBD2. After removal of 2 bases from V and 6 bases from J, the junction contained 5 bases not matched to a gene. Germline V gene sequence: CDR1 ENHRY, CDR2 SYGVKD. The CDR3 runs 15 residues.

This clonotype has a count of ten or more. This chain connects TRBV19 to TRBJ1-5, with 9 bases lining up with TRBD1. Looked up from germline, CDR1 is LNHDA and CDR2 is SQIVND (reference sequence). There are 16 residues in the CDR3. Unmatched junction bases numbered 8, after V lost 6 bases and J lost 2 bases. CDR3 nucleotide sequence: TGTGCCAGTAGCCCCACCGGACAGGGGCGCAATCAGCCCCAGCATTTT. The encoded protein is CASSPTGQGRNQPQHF. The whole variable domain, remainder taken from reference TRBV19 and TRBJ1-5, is DGGITQSPKYLFRKEGQNVTLSCEQNLNHDAMYWYRQDPGQGLRLIYYSQIVNDFQKGDIAEGYSVSREKKESFPLTVTSAQKNPTAFYLCASSPTGQGRNQPQHFGDGTRLSIL.

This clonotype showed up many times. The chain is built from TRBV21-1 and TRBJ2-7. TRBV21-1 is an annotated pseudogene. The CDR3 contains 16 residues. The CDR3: CASSKGRGRFSYEQYF. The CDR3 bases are TGTGCCAGCAGCAAAGGAAGAGGCAGGTTCTCCTACGAGCAGTACTTC.

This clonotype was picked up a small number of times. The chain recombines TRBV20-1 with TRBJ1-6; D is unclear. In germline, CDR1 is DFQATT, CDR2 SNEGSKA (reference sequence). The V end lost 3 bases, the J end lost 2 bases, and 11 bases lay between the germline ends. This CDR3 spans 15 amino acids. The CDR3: CSASTSATYNSPLHF. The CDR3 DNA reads TGCAGTGCTAGTACGAGCGCTACCTATAATTCACCCCTCCACTTT.

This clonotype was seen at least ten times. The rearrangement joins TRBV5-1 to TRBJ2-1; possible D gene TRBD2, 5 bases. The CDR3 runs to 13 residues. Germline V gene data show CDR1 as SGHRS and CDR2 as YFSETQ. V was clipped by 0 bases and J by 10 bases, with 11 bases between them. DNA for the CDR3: TGCGCCAGCAGCTTGGAATTAGCGCTAGAGCAGTTCTTC. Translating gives CASSLELALEQFF.

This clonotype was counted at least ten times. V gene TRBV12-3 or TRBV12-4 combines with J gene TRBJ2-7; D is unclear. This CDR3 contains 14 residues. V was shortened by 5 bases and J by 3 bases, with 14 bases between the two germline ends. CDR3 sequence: CASSPPARYYEQYF. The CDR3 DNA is TGTGCCAGCAGTCCCCCGGCGAGATACTACGAGCAGTACTTC.

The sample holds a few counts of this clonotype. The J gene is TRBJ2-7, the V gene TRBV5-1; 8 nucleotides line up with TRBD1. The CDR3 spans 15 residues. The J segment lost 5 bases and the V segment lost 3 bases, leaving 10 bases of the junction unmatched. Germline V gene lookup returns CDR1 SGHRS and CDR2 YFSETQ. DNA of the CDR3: TGCGCCAGCAGCTCCACAGGGGGAGGCTTCGACGAGCAGTACTTC. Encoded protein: CASSSTGGGFDEQYF.